What follows are 32 T cell receptor beta chains derived from one specimen sequenced in a study of blood T cell repertoires in COVID-19. Some clones are missing from TCRdb's copy, which holds only in-frame ones; the method was immunoSEQ multiplex PCR. This sample carries approximately 70,000 clones, roughly 90% of them seen once, and the ten largest clones take 2.5% to 3%. Sequenced material: peripheral blood. These receptors were obtained from a man between 45 and 60 years old with COVID-19, enrolled during active disease.

The rearrangement uses TRBV7-8 and TRBJ2-7; a weak D match, TRBD1 (5 bases). Germline values: CDR1 SGHVS, CDR2 FQNEAQ. Trimming pared 2 bases from V and 1 base from J, leaving 9 bases between. The CDR3 has 14 residues. As DNA, the CDR3 is TGTGCCAGCAGCTTAAGACAGCTGTCCTACGAGCAGTACTTC. Translated: CASSLRQLSYEQYF.

This clone was counted a single time. The V and J genes are TRBV18 and TRBJ2-7; 10 bases are shared with TRBD1. The CDR3 consists of 13 residues. CDR1 and CDR2 (germline): KGHSH, LQKENI. V shed 4 bases, J shed 6 bases, and the junction held 3 bases outside the gene matches. CDR3 DNA: TGTGCCAGCTCACGATGGGACAGGGGCGAGCAGTACGTC. It codes for CASSRWDRGEQYV.

The CDR3 loop is CSVGSRGNEKLFF. The DNA of the CDR3 is TGCAGCGTTGGCAGCAGGGGTAATGAAAAACTGTTTTTT. V gene TRBV29-1 combines with J gene TRBJ1-4, with D possibly being TRBD1 (6 bases). The germline V gene encodes CDR1 SQVTM and CDR2 ANQGSEA. Between the trimmed V and J ends, which lost 4 bases and 4 bases, there was a span of 10 bases. The CDR3 covers 13 residues.

The V gene is TRBV28, the J gene TRBJ2-5; 8 nucleotides align to TRBD2. Germline loops: CDR1 MDHEN, CDR2 SYDVKM. Germline trimming cut 6 bases from V and 5 bases from J; bases unmatched to any gene: 8. This CDR3 has 14 amino acids. The CDR3 loop reads CASSPGLALETQYF. The CDR3 DNA is TGTGCCAGCAGCCCTGGACTAGCCCTGGAGACCCAGTACTTC.

This clone was recorded once. The rearrangement links TRBV5-4 to TRBJ2-5; D not resolved. The CDR3 runs 14 residues. The V end was cut by 4 bases, the J end by 2 bases, with 12 bases between. Germline V gene data show CDR1 as SGHNT and CDR2 as YYREEE (reference sequence). The CDR3 sequence: CASSQTWQQETQYF. CDR3 nucleotide sequence: TGTGCCAGCAGCCAAACATGGCAGCAAGAGACCCAGTACTTC.

The chain has TRBV18 and TRBJ2-1; the match to TRBD2 covers 9 bases. The CDR3 runs to 15 residues. Trimming removed 0 bases from V and 9 bases from J; junction bases left unmatched: 6. From germline, CDR1 is KGHSH and CDR2 LQKENI. This CDR3 is CASSPPLAGSVEQFF. In DNA form, the CDR3 reads TGTGCCAGCTCACCACCCCTAGCGGGGTCCGTTGAGCAGTTCTTC.

The rearrangement links TRBV6-2 or TRBV6-3 to TRBJ2-7; D unresolved. Trimming took 6 bases from V and 6 from J, leaving 9 bases between them. The CDR3 has 11 amino acids. Germline V gene lookup returns CDR1 MNHEY and CDR2 SVGEGT. CDR3 protein: CASSPLVEQYF. CDR3 sequence (DNA): TGTGCCAGCAGCCCCTTAGTCGAGCAGTACTTC.

This clone was seen a single time. V usage is TRBV28 and J usage is TRBJ1-1; unclear D gene. Trimming left V 8 bases short and J 0 bases short, with 10 bases between. The CDR3 covers 13 residues. The germline CDR1 and CDR2 sequences are MDHEN and SYDVKM. DNA for the CDR3: TGTGCCAGCGGAAGAGACATGAACACTGAAGCTTTCTTT. Residues: CASGRDMNTEAFF.

This chain uses TRBV5-1 with TRBJ1-4, with TRBD1 matching over 9 bases. Germline V gene lookup returns CDR1 SGHRS and CDR2 YFSETQ. Losses at the gene ends were 4 bases for V and 5 bases for J; bases not matched to a gene: 3. The CDR3 covers 14 residues. The DNA for the CDR3 is TGCGCCAGCAGCCTCGGGACAGGGAATGAAAAACTGTTTTTT. It codes for CASSLGTGNEKLFF.

This clone was detected only a few times. This sequence joins TRBV7-9 and TRBJ1-4; TRBD1 might be the D (6 bases). The CDR3 covers 14 residues. The ends were cut back, 1 base at V and 6 bases at J, with 9 bases in the middle. The germline CDR1 and CDR2 sequences are SEHNR and FQNEAQ (reference sequence). In nucleotides, the CDR3 is TGTGCCAGCAGCTTAGTGGGGGCGGATGAAAAACTGTTTTTT. Its protein is CASSLVGADEKLFF.

This chain joins TRBV28 and TRBJ1-4; 7 bases line up with TRBD1. Germline CDR1 MDHEN, CDR2 SYDVKM. The CDR3 covers 17 residues. V gave up 5 bases and J gave up 0 bases; unmatched junction bases: 9. CDR3 DNA sequence: TGTGCCAGCAGTCCGCGTAGACAGGGTGCAACTAATGAAAAACTGTTTTTT. Translating gives CASSPRRQGATNEKLFF.

The gene calls are TRBV18 and TRBJ2-7, with 8 bases fitting TRBD2. The CDR3 totals 13 residues. With 4 bases clipped from V and 4 bases from J, the junction kept 3 bases outside the gene matches. The germline V gene has CDR1 KGHSH and CDR2 LQKENI. CDR3 sequence: CASSLTSEYEQYF. CDR3 coding DNA: TGTGCCAGCTCACTGACTAGCGAGTACGAGCAGTACTTC.

This chain uses TRBV10-2 with TRBJ2-7; 9 bases are shared with TRBD2. This CDR3 comprises 16 residues. The ends lost 2 bases at V and 0 bases at J; junction bases unmatched: 5. Germline-derived CDR1 and CDR2 are WSHSY and SAAADI. Here the CDR3 reads CASSEAGSGSSYEQYF. CDR3 nucleotides: TGCGCCAGCAGTGAGGCTGGTAGCGGGAGCTCCTACGAGCAGTACTTC.

This clone was observed once. J is TRBJ2-1 and V is TRBV7-9; 13 bases match TRBD2. This CDR3 has 17 amino acids. The germline V gene has CDR1 SEHNR and CDR2 FQNEAQ (reference sequence). J gave up 6 bases and V 5 bases, and 10 bases lay outside the gene matches. CDR3 in DNA: TGTGCCAGCAGCACGTATGGGACTAGCGGGGAGGGCAATGAGCAGTTCTTC. Translation: CASSTYGTSGEGNEQFF.

This chain joins TRBV5-4 and TRBJ1-2, with a weak D call TRBD1 (6 bases). V lost 0 bases and J lost 0, with 12 bases in between. There are 16 residues in the CDR3. CDR1 and CDR2 from the germline V gene are SGHNT and YYREEE (reference sequence). This CDR3 reads CASSLGSGTTNYGYTF. The CDR3 nucleotides read TGTGCCAGCAGCTTGGGTTCCGGGACAACTAACTATGGCTACACCTTC.

The genes are TRBV5-5 and TRBJ2-4; 11 bases match TRBD2. This CDR3 contains 17 residues. Germline values: CDR1 SGHKS, CDR2 YYEKEE (reference sequence). With V trimmed by 0 bases and J by 0 bases, 2 bases remained unmatched. The CDR3 DNA is TGTGCCAGCAGCTTGGTGGGACTAGCGGTAGCCAAAAACATTCAGTACTTC. It codes for CASSLVGLAVAKNIQYF.

This sequence joins TRBV30 and TRBJ2-3; D remains unclear. CDR3 length equals 15 residues. The V end lost 1 base, the J end lost 2 bases, and 13 bases lay between the germline ends. CDR1 is GTSNPN, CDR2 SVGIG, per germline (reference sequence). This CDR3 reads CAWSGAGRNTDTQYF. The CDR3 coding sequence is TGTGCCTGGAGTGGGGCAGGAAGGAACACAGATACGCAGTATTTT.

V usage is TRBV29-1 and J usage is TRBJ2-1; perhaps TRBD2 as D (6 bases). The germline V gene has CDR1 SQVTM and CDR2 ANQGSEA. The CDR3 is 15 amino acids. Trimming took off 5 bases at V and 4 bases at J, with 18 bases between the two ends. The CDR3 region has the DNA TGCAGCGTTAATCTCCGGGACTCCAGGTACAATGAGCAGTTCTTC. Protein product: CSVNLRDSRYNEQFF.

The genes are TRBV7-3 and TRBJ2-2; the D gene is possibly TRBD2 (5 bases). The CDR3 loop spans 15 amino acids. V lost 4 bases and J lost 3, with 12 bases in between. Germline CDR1 SGHTA, CDR2 FQGTGA. CDR3 sequence reads: CASSSDFDHTGELFF. DNA for the CDR3: TGTGCCAGCAGCTCGGACTTCGATCACACCGGGGAGCTGTTTTTT.

The rearrangement joins TRBV24-1 to TRBJ2-1; a possible D gene is TRBD1 (5 bases). CDR1 and CDR2 (germline): KGHDR, SFDVKD. CDR3 length equals 13 residues. Trimming left V 10 bases short and J 7 bases short, with 16 bases between. The DNA for the CDR3 is TGTGCCACTGAAAAGCTAGGGGTTAATGAGCAGTTCTTC. Protein: CATEKLGVNEQFF.

This rearrangement joins TRBV2 to TRBJ1-1; 8 bases fit TRBD1. Trimming removed 10 bases from V and 4 bases from J; junction bases left unmatched: 2. Germline CDR1 is SNHLY and CDR2 is FYNNEI. The CDR3 runs to 11 residues. The CDR3 DNA reads as TGTGCCAAAACAGGGGGCACTGAAGCTTTCTTT. This encodes CAKTGGTEAFF.

The chain has TRBV28 and TRBJ1-1, with 11 bases fitting TRBD1. Germline V gene sequence: CDR1 MDHEN, CDR2 SYDVKM. V lost 7 bases, J lost 3 bases, and 7 bases stayed unmatched. This CDR3 is built from 15 residues. Here the CDR3 reads CASIGQGASYTEAFF. Written as DNA, the CDR3 is TGTGCCAGCATAGGACAGGGGGCGTCGTACACTGAAGCTTTCTTT.

The genes are TRBV28 and TRBJ2-5; a weak D match, TRBD1 (6 bases). The CDR3 sequence is 14 residues long. V was clipped by 5 bases and J by 5 bases, with 15 bases between them. The germline V gene has CDR1 MDHEN and CDR2 SYDVKM. The CDR3 DNA reads as TGTGCCAGCAGTCCGCCAGGGGAATCCGAGACCCAGTACTTC. Its translation is CASSPPGESETQYF.

The chain joins TRBV19 to TRBJ2-1; D possibly corresponds to TRBD2 (6 bases). Germline CDR1 reads LNHDA; CDR2 reads SQIVND (reference sequence). The CDR3 is 12 amino acids. With 4 bases removed from V and 11 bases from J, the gap between germline ends came to 12 bases. The CDR3: CASSTLGTQQFF. CDR3 coding DNA: TGTGCCAGTAGTACACTTGGGACTCAGCAGTTCTTC.

This rearrangement joins TRBV11-2 to TRBJ2-7, with 8 bases identical to TRBD1. V was pared by 1 base and J by 5 bases, with 7 bases of the junction left unmatched. The CDR3 spans 15 residues. Per germline, CDR1 SGHAT and CDR2 FQNNGV. The CDR3 loop reads CASSLGLDRVDEQYV. In DNA, the CDR3 is TGTGCCAGCAGCTTAGGATTGGACAGGGTCGACGAGCAGTACGTC.

J is TRBJ2-5 and V is TRBV18, with TRBD2 identical over 11 bases. V lost 4 bases and J lost 4; bases outside the gene matches: 8. This CDR3 is built from 16 residues. Germline values: CDR1 KGHSH, CDR2 LQKENI. The CDR3 sequence is CASSQELAGERETQYF. CDR3 nucleotides: TGTGCCAGCTCACAAGAACTAGCGGGAGAAAGAGAGACCCAGTACTTC.

The chain uses TRBV7-2 and TRBJ2-5; 7 bases map to TRBD2. In germline, CDR1 is SGHTA, CDR2 FQGNSA. V lost 1 base and J lost 5; bases outside the gene matches: 10. This CDR3 spans 16 amino acids. This chain's CDR3 is CASSLGSAGRQETQYF. CDR3 sequence (DNA): TGTGCCAGCAGCTTAGGTTCAGCGGGACGACAGGAGACCCAGTACTTC. Filled out from reference TRBV7-2 and TRBJ2-5, the complete variable domain reads GAGVSQSPSNKVTEKGKDVELRCDPISGHTALYWYRQSLGQGLEFLIYFQGNSAPDKSGLPSDRFSAERTGGSVSTLTIQRTQQEDSAVYLCASSLGSAGRQETQYFGPGTRLLVL.

V and J are TRBV19 and TRBJ2-3; 10 nucleotides align to TRBD1. Looked up from germline, CDR1 is LNHDA and CDR2 is SQIVND (reference sequence). The CDR3 is 14 amino acids. V shed 9 bases, J shed 4 bases, and the junction held 7 bases outside the gene matches. The CDR3 DNA reads as TGTGCCAGCGCCCGGGACAGGGGCGCAGATACGCAGTATTTT. It encodes CASARDRGADTQYF. Filled out from reference TRBV19 and TRBJ2-3, the complete variable domain reads DGGITQSPKYLFRKEGQNVTLSCEQNLNHDAMYWYRQDPGQGLRLIYYSQIVNDFQKGDIAEGYSVSREKKESFPLTVTSAQKNPTAFYLCASARDRGADTQYFGPGTRLTVL.

The CDR3 coding sequence is TGTGCCAGCAGCACACAGGGTGGAGATACGCAGTATTTT. Encoded protein: CASSTQGGDTQYF. V gene TRBV7-2 combines with J gene TRBJ2-3, with D possibly matching TRBD1 (6 bases). Germline V lookup: CDR1 SGHTA, CDR2 FQGNSA. This CDR3 comprises 13 residues. Trimming shortened V by 5 bases and J by 5 bases, and 11 bases separated the two germline ends.

The chain couples TRBV2 to TRBJ2-1; 9 bases are a match to TRBD2. With 8 bases clipped from V and 10 bases from J, the junction kept 12 bases outside the gene matches. The CDR3 is made up of 14 amino acids. From germline, CDR1 is SNHLY and CDR2 FYNNEI. CDR3 region: CASGWASGTPEQFF. The DNA for the CDR3 is TGTGCCAGCGGTTGGGCTAGCGGGACCCCGGAGCAGTTCTTC.

In DNA, the CDR3 is TGTGCCAGCAGCCAAGGGAACACAGGACTAGCGGGGAGTGCAGATACGCAGTATTTT. Translating gives CASSQGNTGLAGSADTQYF. The V and J genes are TRBV3-1 (or the pseudogene TRBV3-2) and TRBJ2-3, with 12 bases matching TRBD2. Germline V gene lookup returns CDR1 LGHDT and CDR2 YNNKEL (reference sequence). Trimming took 1 base from V and 4 from J; bases not matched to a gene: 12. This CDR3 contains 19 residues.

The V call is TRBV28, the J call TRBJ2-3; tentative D call: TRBD2 (6 bases). In germline, CDR1 is MDHEN, CDR2 SYDVKM. With 2 bases removed from V and 7 bases from J, the gap between germline ends came to 16 bases. The CDR3 sequence is 15 residues long. The DNA of the CDR3 is TGTGCCAGCAGTTTAGGACTACTAGGGAGTAATACGCAGTATTTT. Translating gives CASSLGLLGSNTQYF. The whole variable domain, remainder taken from reference TRBV28 and TRBJ2-3, is DVKVTQSSRYLVKRTGEKVFLECVQDMDHENMFWYRQDPGLGLRLIYFSYDVKMKEKGDIPEGYSVSREKKERFSLILESASTNQTSMYLCASSLGLLGSNTQYFGPGTRLTVL.